These T cell receptor beta chains were read from a single sample in a study of cytomegalovirus exposure and HLA in healthy donors. Assay used: immunoSEQ multiplex PCR; TCRdb lists only in-frame clones, some missing. The sample lists a few hundred thousand clones, approximately 68% occurring once. Sequenced: PBMCs. Every receptor here comes from a woman in her 30s in good health and CMV-seronegative. Both conserved end residues are part of each CDR3. Fields, in order: D gene, V gene, J gene, clone size, CDR3 protein, CDR3 DNA. D genes are given only for firm matches. Not every row has a clone size; where given, it reads once, few, many or a size class.

>-|TRBV21-1|TRBJ1-4|-
CASSVRDNNATNEKLFF
TGTGCCAGCAGCGTCCGGGACAACAATGCAACTAATGAAAAACTGTTTTTT
>TRBD1|TRBV27|TRBJ1-2|-
CASRSTGGYYGYTF
TGTGCCAGCAGATCGACAGGGGGATACTATGGCTACACCTTC
>-|TRBV6-1|TRBJ1-1|-
CASTWSRTEAFF
TGTGCCAGCACTTGGTCCCGGACTGAAGCTTTCTTT
>TRBD1|TRBV30|TRBJ1-6|few
CAWSGQGSSPLHF
TGTGCCTGGAGTGGACAGGGCAGCTCACCCCTCCACTTT
>TRBD1|TRBV5-5|TRBJ1-2|-
CASSATGDYGYTF
TGTGCCAGCAGCGCCACAGGGGACTATGGCTACACCTTC
>TRBD2|TRBV2|TRBJ2-2|-
CALVPPGGNTGELFF
TGTGCCCTAGTACCCCCGGGGGGGAACACCGGGGAGCTGTTTTTT
>-|TRBV4-1|TRBJ1-1|-
CASSQEWAGMNTEAFF
TGCGCCAGCAGCCAAGAATGGGCGGGAATGAACACTGAAGCTTTCTTT
>TRBD2|TRBV29-1|TRBJ2-7|-
CSVEPASGTVSYEQYF
TGCAGCGTTGAACCGGCTAGCGGGACGGTCTCCTACGAGCAGTACTTC
>-|TRBV19|TRBJ1-2|-
CASSIMDAGGYTF
TGTGCCAGTAGTATAATGGACGCGGGAGGCTACACCTTC
>-|TRBV12-5|TRBJ2-7|-
CASEGQFSYEQYF
TGTGCTAGTGAAGGACAGTTCTCCTACGAGCAGTACTTC
>-|TRBV6-5|TRBJ1-1|once
CASTMGRWASTEAFF
TGTGCCAGCACGATGGGGCGATGGGCGAGCACTGAAGCTTTCTTT
>-|TRBV7-9|TRBJ2-7|-
CSSSNYEQYF
TGTTCCAGCAGTAACTACGAGCAGTACTTC
>TRBD1|TRBV13|TRBJ2-7|-
CASSVTGDYEQYF
TGTGCCAGCAGCGTCACAGGGGACTACGAGCAGTACTTC
>-|TRBV7-3|TRBJ2-1|-
CASSLGFYNEQFF
TGTGCCAGCAGCTTGGGCTTCTACAATGAGCAGTTCTTC
>-|TRBV6-1|TRBJ1-1|-
CASTQKSRLSEAFF
TGTGCCAGCACCCAAAAAAGTAGACTTTCTGAAGCTTTCTTT
>-|TRBV5-1|TRBJ2-1|once
CASSLGGMGPHEQFF
TGCGCCAGCAGCTTGGGCGGCATGGGGCCCCATGAGCAGTTCTTC
>TRBD2|TRBV5-4|TRBJ2-2|-
CASSPGLAGYQNTGELFF
TGTGCCAGCAGCCCAGGACTAGCGGGATACCAGAACACCGGGGAGCTGTTTTTT
>TRBD1|TRBV6-1|TRBJ1-5|-
CASTDVTGGNQPQHF
TGTGCCAGCACCGACGTGACAGGGGGGAATCAGCCCCAGCATTTT
>-|TRBV6-5|TRBJ1-2|-
CASSFRGGATEGYTF
TGTGCCAGCAGTTTCCGCGGGGGCGCGACGGAGGGCTACACCTTC
>TRBD2|TRBV10-2|TRBJ2-7|-
CASSDGGGIYNEQYF
TGCGCCAGCAGTGATGGGGGGGGGATTTATAACGAGCAGTACTTC
>-|TRBV2|TRBJ1-1|-
CASRARLNANTEAFF
TGTGCCAGCAGGGCAAGACTGAATGCGAACACTGAAGCTTTCTTT
>-|TRBV6-5|TRBJ2-7|-
CASSAQQVSAYEQYF
TGTGCCAGCAGTGCGCAACAGGTGAGCGCCTACGAGCAGTACTTC
>TRBD1|TRBV9|TRBJ1-2|-
CASRSGTGGGSGGYTF
TGTGCCAGCCGTTCAGGGACAGGGGGCGGATCTGGTGGCTACACCTTC
>-|TRBV6-5|TRBJ2-1|-
CASSYSGGWGQQFF
TGTGCCAGCAGTTACTCGGGGGGATGGGGTCAGCAGTTCTTC
>TRBD1|TRBV4-1|TRBJ1-2|few
CASRTDRGYGYTF
TGCGCCAGCAGAACAGACAGGGGTTATGGCTACACCTTC
>-|TRBV4-2|TRBJ2-7|-
CASSQGYGGYEQYF
TGTGCCAGCAGCCAAGGGTACGGGGGCTACGAGCAGTACTTC
>-|TRBV2|TRBJ2-5|-
CASSRLEETQYF
TGTGCCAGCAGTCGACTAGAAGAGACCCAGTACTTC
>-|TRBV6-5|TRBJ1-2|few
CASSSGLSYGYTF
TGTGCCAGCAGTTCCGGTCTTAGCTATGGCTACACCTTC
>-|TRBV30|TRBJ2-7|few
CAWSVEGSYEQYF
TGTGCCTGGAGTGTAGAGGGTTCCTACGAGCAGTACTTC
>TRBD1|TRBV10-3|TRBJ2-7|-
CAIRGQSPYEQYF
TGTGCCATCCGGGGACAGTCTCCTTACGAGCAGTACTTC
>TRBD2|TRBV19|TRBJ2-1|many
CASSIGPSGHYNEQFF
TGTGCCAGTAGTATAGGGCCTAGCGGGCACTACAATGAGCAGTTCTTC
>TRBD2|TRBV9|TRBJ2-3|-
CASSVVERGIIDTQYF
TGTGCCAGCAGCGTAGTGGAGCGGGGGATTATAGATACGCAGTATTTT
>-|TRBV19|TRBJ1-1|-
CASSIAIEAFF
TGTGCCAGTAGTATAGCTATAGAAGCTTTCTTT
>TRBD2|TRBV9|TRBJ2-1|few
CASSAGGGQPVPYNEQFF
TGTGCCAGCAGCGCCGGGGGGGGGCAGCCCGTTCCCTACAATGAGCAGTTCTTC
>TRBD1|TRBV7-9|TRBJ1-4|once
CASSYGQENEKLFF
TGTGCCAGCAGCTACGGACAGGAGAATGAAAAACTGTTTTTT
>-|TRBV6-1|TRBJ2-1|-
CASSGSRGNEQFF
TGTGCCAGCAGCGGGTCCAGGGGAAATGAGCAGTTCTTC
>-|TRBV6-1|TRBJ2-7|-
CASSEGGPSYEQYF
TGTGCCAGCAGTGAAGGAGGTCCCTCCTACGAGCAGTACTTC
>-|TRBV6-5|TRBJ1-2|-
CAEGRGANYGYTF
TGTGCCGAAGGCCGGGGGGCCAACTATGGCTACACCTTC
>TRBD1|TRBV27|TRBJ1-4|-
CASSSRTGLFAKLFF
TGTGCCAGCAGTTCCAGGACAGGGCTTTTTGCAAAACTGTTTTTT
>-|TRBV5-1|TRBJ2-2|few
CASSSQDSPANTGELFF
TGCGCCAGCAGCAGTCAGGACAGTCCCGCGAACACCGGGGAGCTGTTTTTT
>-|TRBV7-3|TRBJ2-1|-
CASSPTNLLNEQFF
TGTGCCAGCAGCCCAACGAACTTACTCAATGAGCAGTTCTTC
>-|TRBV11-2|TRBJ2-1|-
CASSLVFQRNEQFF
TGTGCCAGCAGCTTAGTCTTCCAGCGGAATGAGCAGTTCTTC
>TRBD2|TRBV9|TRBJ2-2|once
CASSEGLAPNTGELFF
TGTGCCAGCAGCGAGGGACTAGCGCCGAACACCGGGGAGCTGTTTTTT
>-|TRBV19|TRBJ2-3|few
CASSKRQYTDTQYF
TGTGCCAGTAGTAAAAGACAGTACACAGATACGCAGTATTTT
>-|TRBV5-4|TRBJ1-1|-
CASSFGGDEAFF
TGTGCCAGCAGCTTCGGGGGAGATGAAGCTTTCTTT
>-|TRBV6-6|TRBJ2-7|-
CASSYPGAYEQYF
TGTGCCAGCAGTTATCCGGGGGCCTACGAGCAGTACTTC
>TRBD2|TRBV11-3|TRBJ2-5|-
CASSLVGLAGEETQYF
TGTGCCAGCAGCTTAGTAGGTCTAGCGGGAGAAGAGACCCAGTACTTC
>TRBD1|TRBV7-2|TRBJ1-2|-
CASSQTTGDYGYTF
TGTGCCAGCAGCCAGACGACAGGGGACTATGGCTACACCTTC
>-|TRBV6-1|TRBJ2-1|-
CASSARVNEQFF
TGTGCCAGCAGTGCCAGGGTAAATGAGCAGTTCTTC
>TRBD1|TRBV9|TRBJ1-1|-
CASSGSGTGGDTEAFF
TGTGCCAGCAGCGGTTCCGGGACAGGGGGGGATACTGAAGCTTTCTTT
>-|TRBV19|TRBJ1-4|-
CASSIVGSGEKLFF
TGTGCCAGTAGTATCGTCGGGAGTGGTGAAAAACTGTTTTTT
>TRBD1|TRBV7-9|TRBJ1-4|-
CAQISRGPEKLFF
TGTGCCCAGATTTCCAGGGGGCCTGAAAAACTGTTTTTT
>-|TRBV15|TRBJ1-6|-
CATSARQYNSPLHF
TGTGCCACCAGCGCGCGACAGTATAATTCACCCCTCCACTTT
>TRBD1|TRBV6-5|TRBJ1-6|-
CASSYDGTVNSPLHF
TGTGCCAGCAGTTACGATGGGACAGTTAATTCACCCCTCCACTTT
>TRBD1|TRBV19|TRBJ1-1|-
CASSIGTGVKGTEAFF
TGTGCCAGTAGTATAGGTACAGGGGTGAAGGGCACTGAAGCTTTCTTT
>-|TRBV7-6|TRBJ2-1|-
CASSLAGTAGRRSYNEQFF
TGTGCCAGCAGCTTAGCGGGGACAGCCGGGAGAAGGTCCTACAATGAGCAGTTCTTC
>-|TRBV30|TRBJ1-1|-
CAWSARGGNTEAFF
TGTGCCTGGAGTGCTAGGGGCGGGAACACTGAAGCTTTCTTT
>TRBD2|TRBV5-6|TRBJ2-2|-
CASSLVLAGETPGELFF
TGTGCCAGCAGCTTGGTTCTAGCGGGGGAAACCCCCGGGGAGCTGTTTTTT